The 10 T cell receptor beta chains listed next were all sequenced from one sample in a study of blood T cell repertoires in COVID-19. Assay: immunoSEQ multiplex PCR; the TCRdb copy retains only in-frame clones and omits some. The table includes roughly 250,000 clones, over 75% detected once. Sequenced: peripheral blood. These receptors originate from a woman aged 40-49 years who had recovered from COVID-19.

The V and J genes are TRBV6-6 and TRBJ1-1; D might be TRBD1 (6 bases). The CDR3 contains 15 residues. Germline V gene sequence: CDR1 MNHNY, CDR2 SVGAGI (reference sequence). Trimming took off 1 base at V and 1 base at J, with 10 bases between the two ends. Here the CDR3 reads CASSYFPGENTEAFF. In nucleotides, the CDR3 is TGTGCCAGCAGTTACTTCCCAGGGGAGAACACTGAAGCTTTCTTT.

V and J are TRBV11-2 and TRBJ2-6; no firm D call. V lost 4 bases and J lost 0, with 7 bases in between. CDR3 length: 15 residues. The germline V gene has CDR1 SGHAT and CDR2 FQNNGV. For the CDR3, the DNA is TGTGCCAGCAGCTCACACCCCTCTGGGGCCAACGTCCTGACTTTC. Translated: CASSSHPSGANVLTF.

The chain employs TRBV28 and TRBJ1-5, with TRBD1 matching 7 bases. CDR3 length: 16 residues. Trimming cost V 6 bases and J 2 bases; bases outside gene matches: 10. Germline lookup yields CDR1 MDHEN and CDR2 SYDVKM. The CDR3: CASRKRQGLGNQPQHF. The CDR3 nucleotides are TGTGCCAGCAGGAAGAGACAGGGCTTGGGCAATCAGCCCCAGCATTTT.

The chain recombines TRBV14 with TRBJ2-5; D uncertain. This CDR3 region has 14 residues. Trimming left V 1 base short and J 2 bases short, with 8 bases between. The germline V gene encodes CDR1 SGHDN and CDR2 FVKESK. CDR3 bases: TGTGCCAGCAGCCAAGGGTGGCGGCAAGAGACCCAGTACTTC. Translating it yields CASSQGWRQETQYF.

The chain is built from TRBV6-6 and TRBJ1-4; the D gene is possibly TRBD1 (6 bases). This CDR3 is built from 14 residues. V was cut by 2 bases and J by 7 bases, with 11 bases left in between. Germline-derived CDR1 and CDR2 are MNHNY and SVGAGI (reference sequence). The CDR3 sequence is CASSYGGAREKLFF. DNA for the CDR3: TGTGCCAGCAGTTACGGGGGGGCGCGTGAAAAACTGTTTTTT.

The chain links TRBV6-5 to TRBJ1-1; D is possibly TRBD1 (5 bases). Looked up from germline, CDR1 is MNHEY and CDR2 is SVGAGI. With 6 bases removed from V and 1 base from J, the gap between germline ends came to 6 bases. This CDR3 spans 12 amino acids. Written as DNA, the CDR3 is TGTGCCAGCAGAACAGGGAACACTGAAGCTTTCTTT. It codes for CASRTGNTEAFF.

This clone was counted once. This sequence joins TRBV19 and TRBJ2-7, with 8 nucleotides matching TRBD1. The CDR3 sequence is 15 residues long. The V gene's germline CDR1 is LNHDA and CDR2 SQIVND (reference sequence). V lost 5 bases, J lost 4 bases, and 10 bases stayed unmatched. The CDR3 sequence: CASSSGQGWAYEQYF. CDR3 DNA sequence: TGTGCCAGTAGTTCCGGACAGGGATGGGCTTACGAGCAGTACTTC.

With respect to this clone: Within the sample, other DNA sequences also encode this same CDR3. This chain uses TRBV19 with TRBJ2-7, with TRBD2 as a possible D gene (5 bases). Between the trimmed V and J ends, which lost 3 bases and 2 bases, there was a span of 11 bases. The CDR3 extends over 14 amino acids. Germline V gene data show CDR1 as LNHDA and CDR2 as SQIVND (reference sequence). The CDR3 protein is CASSIRDRPYEQYF. For the CDR3, the DNA is TGTGCCAGTAGTATTCGGGATCGGCCCTACGAGCAGTACTTC.

V and J are TRBV7-2 and TRBJ2-7, with a weak D call TRBD1 (5 bases). The CDR3 has 16 amino acids. CDR1 SGHTA and CDR2 FQGNSA come from the germline V gene. Trimming removed 7 bases at V and 2 bases at J, with 21 bases between. In DNA form, the CDR3 reads TGTGCCAGCACCGCGAAACCCGGACAATCCCCCTACGAGCAGTACTTC. Residues: CASTAKPGQSPYEQYF.

For the CDR3, the DNA is TGTGCCAGCAGCTTAACGGTTGTGGGGGGGCTGCAGGGCTACACCTTC. Its translation is CASSLTVVGGLQGYTF. The genes are TRBV7-9 and TRBJ1-2; D might be TRBD1 (6 bases). The CDR3 is 16 amino acids. CDR1 is SEHNR and CDR2 is FQNEAQ in the germline V gene (reference sequence). Trimming removed 2 bases at V and 8 bases at J, with 21 bases between.